This T cell receptor (beta chain) originates from a study of blood T cell repertoires in COVID-19. Profiling relied on immunoSEQ multiplex PCR, and the TCRdb table lists in-frame clones only, not all of them. The top ten clones hold roughly 8% of a sample with roughly 200,000 clones, roughly 80% of them seen once. The CDR3 extends over 15 amino acids. The germline gives CDR1 SNHLY, CDR2 FYNNEI. Trimming cost V 8 bases and J 3 bases; bases outside gene matches: 7. This receptor was identified in a woman aged 80 or over with acute or convalescent COVID-19. The V gene is TRBV2, the J gene TRBJ1-4, with 9 positions matching TRBD1. Sequencing used peripheral blood. CDR3 residues: CASRDRAQSNEKLFF. The DNA for the CDR3 is TGTGCCAGCCGGGACAGGGCTCAATCTAATGAAAAACTGTTTTTT.